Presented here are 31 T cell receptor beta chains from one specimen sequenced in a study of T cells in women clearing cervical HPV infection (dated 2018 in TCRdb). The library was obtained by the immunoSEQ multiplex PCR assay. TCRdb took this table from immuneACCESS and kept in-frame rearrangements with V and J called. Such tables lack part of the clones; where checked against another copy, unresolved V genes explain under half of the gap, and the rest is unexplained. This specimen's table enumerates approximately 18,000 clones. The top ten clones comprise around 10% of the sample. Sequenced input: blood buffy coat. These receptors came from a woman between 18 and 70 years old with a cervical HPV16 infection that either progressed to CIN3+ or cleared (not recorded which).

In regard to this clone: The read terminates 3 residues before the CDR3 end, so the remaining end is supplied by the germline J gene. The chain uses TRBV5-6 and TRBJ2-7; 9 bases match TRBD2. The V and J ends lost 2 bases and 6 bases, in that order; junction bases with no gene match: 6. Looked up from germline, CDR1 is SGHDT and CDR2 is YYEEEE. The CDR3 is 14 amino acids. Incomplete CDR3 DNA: TGTGCCAGCAGCTTTCCGGGACTAGCTTCCGAG. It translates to CASSFPGLASE. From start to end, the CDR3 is CASSFPGLASEQYF.

The part of the CDR3 DNA that was read is TGTGCCATCAGGGGCCTGGGCAATTCACCC. This translates into CAIRGLGNSP. The CDR3 in full is CAIRGLGNSPLHF. The V call is TRBV10-3, the J call TRBJ1-6, with D uncertain. The sequenced fragment ends 3 residues before the CDR3 boundary, so the rest is inferred from the germline J gene. Deletions cut 6 bases from V and 7 bases from J, with 10 bases between. Germline CDR1 and CDR2: ENHRY and SYGVKD. The CDR3 spans 13 residues.

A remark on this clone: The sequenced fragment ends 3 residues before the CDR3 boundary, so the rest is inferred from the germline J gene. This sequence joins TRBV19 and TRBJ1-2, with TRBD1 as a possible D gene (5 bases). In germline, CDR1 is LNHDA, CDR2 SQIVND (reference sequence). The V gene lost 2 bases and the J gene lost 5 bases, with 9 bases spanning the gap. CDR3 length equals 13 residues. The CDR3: CASSITEGYGYTF. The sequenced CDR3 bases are TGTGCCAGTAGTATAACGGAGGGGTATGGC.

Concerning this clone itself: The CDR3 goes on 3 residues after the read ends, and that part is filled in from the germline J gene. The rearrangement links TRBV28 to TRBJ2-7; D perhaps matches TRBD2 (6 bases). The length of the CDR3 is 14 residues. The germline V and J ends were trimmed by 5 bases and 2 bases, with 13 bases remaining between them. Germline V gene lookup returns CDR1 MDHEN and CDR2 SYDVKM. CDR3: CASSRAGTTYEQYF. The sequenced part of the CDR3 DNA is TGTGCCAGCAGTCGGGCGGGAACAACCTACGAG.

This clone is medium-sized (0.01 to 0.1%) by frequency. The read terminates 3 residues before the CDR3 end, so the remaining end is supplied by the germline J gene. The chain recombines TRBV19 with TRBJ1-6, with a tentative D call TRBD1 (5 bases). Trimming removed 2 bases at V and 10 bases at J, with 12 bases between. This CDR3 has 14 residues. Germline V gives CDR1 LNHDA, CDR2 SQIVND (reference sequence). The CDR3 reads CASSISRVRSPLHF. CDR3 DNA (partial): TGTGCCAGTAGTATATCCAGGGTGAGGTCACCC.

The CDR3 reads CASSYGTSGTLSAYEQYF. CDR3 bases read: TGTGCCAGCAGCTACGGGACTAGCGGGACCCTATCAGCATACGAG. The chain has TRBV25-1 and TRBJ2-7; 13 bases fit TRBD2. The read falls 3 residues short of the CDR3 end, and the missing part is taken from the germline J gene. Losses at the gene ends were 6 bases for V and 4 bases for J; bases not matched to a gene: 15. The germline V gene encodes CDR1 MGHDK and CDR2 SYGVNS. The CDR3 spans 18 residues.

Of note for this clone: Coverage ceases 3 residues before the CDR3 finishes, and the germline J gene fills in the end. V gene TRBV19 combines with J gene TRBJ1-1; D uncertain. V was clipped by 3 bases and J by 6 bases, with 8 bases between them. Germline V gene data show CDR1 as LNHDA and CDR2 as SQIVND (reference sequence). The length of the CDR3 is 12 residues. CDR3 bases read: TGTGCCAGTAGTATGCAGGATTCTGAA. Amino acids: CASSMQDSE. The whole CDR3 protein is CASSMQDSEAFF.

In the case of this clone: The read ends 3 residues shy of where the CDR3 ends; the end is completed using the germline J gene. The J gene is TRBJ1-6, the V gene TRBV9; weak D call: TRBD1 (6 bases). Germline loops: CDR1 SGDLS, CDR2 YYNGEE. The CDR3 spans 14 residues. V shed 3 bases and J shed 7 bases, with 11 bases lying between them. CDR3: CASSAVTGNSPLHF. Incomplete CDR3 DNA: TGTGCCAGCAGCGCCGTAACAGGGAATTCACCC.

This CDR3 is CASSLGLSGNSPLHF. Incomplete CDR3 DNA: TGCGCCAGCAGCTTGGGTCTTTCCGGTAATTCACCC. The chain combines TRBV5-1 with TRBJ1-6; unclear D gene. Read data end 3 residues before the CDR3 end; the end is taken from the germline J gene. CDR1 SGHRS and CDR2 YFSETQ come from the germline V gene. This CDR3 region has 15 residues. V lost 0 bases and J 6 bases, leaving 10 bases between the germline ends.

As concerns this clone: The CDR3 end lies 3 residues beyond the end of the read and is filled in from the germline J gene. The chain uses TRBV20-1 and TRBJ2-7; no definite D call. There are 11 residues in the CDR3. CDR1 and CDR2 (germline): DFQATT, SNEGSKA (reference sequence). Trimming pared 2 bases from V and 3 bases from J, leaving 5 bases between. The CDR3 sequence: CSARRLYEQYF. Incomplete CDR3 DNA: TGCAGTGCTAGAAGACTCTACGAG.

The CDR3 protein is CSAPRRDREIANYGYTF. The CDR3 bases that were read are TGCAGTGCTCCGCGCCGGGACAGGGAAATAGCTAACTATGGC. The gene calls are TRBV20-1 and TRBJ1-2; TRBD1 matches at 9 bases. The read gets to within 3 residues of the CDR3 end, and the germline J gene fills in the rest. From germline, CDR1 is DFQATT and CDR2 SNEGSKA (reference sequence). V trimming: 5 bases; J trimming: 0 bases; junction bases outside the gene matches: 13. The CDR3 runs to 17 residues.

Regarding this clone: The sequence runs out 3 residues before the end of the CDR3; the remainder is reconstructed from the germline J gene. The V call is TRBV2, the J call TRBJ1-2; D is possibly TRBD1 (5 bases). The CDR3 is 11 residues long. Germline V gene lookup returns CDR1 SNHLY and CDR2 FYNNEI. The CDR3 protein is CASSGTRGYTF. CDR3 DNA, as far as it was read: TGTGCCAGCAGTGGGACAAGAGGC.

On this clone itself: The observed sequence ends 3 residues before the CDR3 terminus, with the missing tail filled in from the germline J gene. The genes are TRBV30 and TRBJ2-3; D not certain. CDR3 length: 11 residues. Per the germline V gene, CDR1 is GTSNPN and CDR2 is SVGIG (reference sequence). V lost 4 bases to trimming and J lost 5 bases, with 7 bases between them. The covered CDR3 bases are TGTGCCTGGATCTCTGTAGATACG. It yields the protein CAWISVDT. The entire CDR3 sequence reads CAWISVDTQYF.

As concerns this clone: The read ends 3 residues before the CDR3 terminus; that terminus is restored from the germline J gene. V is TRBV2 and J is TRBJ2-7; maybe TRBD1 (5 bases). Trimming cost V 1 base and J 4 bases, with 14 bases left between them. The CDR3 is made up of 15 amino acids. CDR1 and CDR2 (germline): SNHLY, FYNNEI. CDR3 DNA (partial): TGTGCCAGCAGTGAAGGGGGAAGCTGGACATACGAG. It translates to CASSEGGSWTYE. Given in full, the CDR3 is CASSEGGSWTYEQYF. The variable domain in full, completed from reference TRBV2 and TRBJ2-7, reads EPEVTQTPSHQVTQMGQEVILRCVPISNHLYFYWYRQILGQKVEFLVSFYNNEISEKSEIFDDQFSVERPDGSNFTLKIRSTKLEDSAMYFCASSEGGSWTYEQYFGPGTRLTVT.

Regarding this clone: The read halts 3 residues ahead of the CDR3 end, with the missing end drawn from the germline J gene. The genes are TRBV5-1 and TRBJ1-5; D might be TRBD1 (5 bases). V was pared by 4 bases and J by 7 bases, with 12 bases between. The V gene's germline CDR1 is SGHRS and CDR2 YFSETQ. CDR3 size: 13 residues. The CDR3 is CASSLRVGQPQHF. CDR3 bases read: TGCGCCAGCAGCCTCAGGGTTGGACAGCCC.

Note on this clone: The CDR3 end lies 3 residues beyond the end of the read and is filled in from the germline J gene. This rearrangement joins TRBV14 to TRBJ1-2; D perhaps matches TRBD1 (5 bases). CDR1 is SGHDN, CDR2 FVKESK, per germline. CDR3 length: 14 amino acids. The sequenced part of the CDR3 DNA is TGTGCCAGCAGCCAAGTCGCCAGGGTAGGGGGC. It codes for CASSQVARVGG. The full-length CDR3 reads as CASSQVARVGGYTF.

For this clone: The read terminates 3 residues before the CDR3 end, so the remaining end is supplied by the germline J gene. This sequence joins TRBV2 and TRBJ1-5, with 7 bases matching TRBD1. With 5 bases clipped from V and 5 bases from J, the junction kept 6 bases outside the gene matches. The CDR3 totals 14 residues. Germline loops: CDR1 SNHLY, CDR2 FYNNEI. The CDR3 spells CASSTGALYQPQHF. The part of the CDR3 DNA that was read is TGTGCCAGCAGTACAGGGGCCCTTTATCAGCCC. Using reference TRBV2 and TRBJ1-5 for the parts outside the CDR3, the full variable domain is EPEVTQTPSHQVTQMGQEVILRCVPISNHLYFYWYRQILGQKVEFLVSFYNNEISEKSEIFDDQFSVERPDGSNFTLKIRSTKLEDSAMYFCASSTGALYQPQHFGDGTRLSIL.

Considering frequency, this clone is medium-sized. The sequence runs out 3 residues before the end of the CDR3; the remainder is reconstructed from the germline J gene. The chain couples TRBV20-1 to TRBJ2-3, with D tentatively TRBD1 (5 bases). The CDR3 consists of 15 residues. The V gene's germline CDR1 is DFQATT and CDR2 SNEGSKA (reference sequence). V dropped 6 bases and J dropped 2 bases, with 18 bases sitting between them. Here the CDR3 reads CSATIQEWVTDTQYF. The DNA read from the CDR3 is TGCAGTGCCACCATACAGGAGTGGGTCACAGATACG.

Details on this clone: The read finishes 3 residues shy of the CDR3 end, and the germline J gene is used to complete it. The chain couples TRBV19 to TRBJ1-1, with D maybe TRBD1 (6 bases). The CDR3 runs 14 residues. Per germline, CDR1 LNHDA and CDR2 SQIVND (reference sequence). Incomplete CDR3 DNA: TGTGCCAGTATGGTAGGGACACCAACCGGGGAA. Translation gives CASMVGTPTGE. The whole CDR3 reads CASMVGTPTGEAFF.

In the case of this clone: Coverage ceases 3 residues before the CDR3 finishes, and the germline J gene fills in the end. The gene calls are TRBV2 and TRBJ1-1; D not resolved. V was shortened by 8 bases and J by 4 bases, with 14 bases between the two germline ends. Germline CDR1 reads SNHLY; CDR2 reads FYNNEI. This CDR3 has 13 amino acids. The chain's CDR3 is CASRVEEPTEAFF. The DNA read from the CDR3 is TGTGCCAGCCGGGTAGAGGAACCCACTGAA.

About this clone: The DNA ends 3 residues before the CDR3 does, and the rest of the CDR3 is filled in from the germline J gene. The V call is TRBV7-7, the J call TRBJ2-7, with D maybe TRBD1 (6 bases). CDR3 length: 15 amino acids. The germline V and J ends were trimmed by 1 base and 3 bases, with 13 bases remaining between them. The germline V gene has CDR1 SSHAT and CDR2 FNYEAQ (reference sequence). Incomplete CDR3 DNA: TGTGCCAGCAGCTTAGGGACAGACCCGGGCTACGAG. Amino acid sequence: CASSLGTDPGYE. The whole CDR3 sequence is CASSLGTDPGYEQYF. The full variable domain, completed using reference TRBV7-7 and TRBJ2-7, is GAGVSQSPRYKVTKRGQDVTLRCDPISSHATLYWYQQALGQGPEFLTYFNYEAQPDKSGLPSDRFSAERPEGSISTLTIQRTEQRDSAMYRCASSLGTDPGYEQYFGPGTRLTVT.

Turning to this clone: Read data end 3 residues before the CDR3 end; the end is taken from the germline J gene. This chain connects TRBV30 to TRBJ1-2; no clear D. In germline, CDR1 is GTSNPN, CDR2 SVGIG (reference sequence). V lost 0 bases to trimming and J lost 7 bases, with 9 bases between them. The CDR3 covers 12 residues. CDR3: CAWSVARSGYTF. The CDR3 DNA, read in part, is TGTGCCTGGAGTGTAGCCAGGTCTGGC. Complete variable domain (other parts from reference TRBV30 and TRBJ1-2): SQTIHQWPATLVQPVGSPLSLECTVEGTSNPNLYWYRQAAGRGLQLLFYSVGIGQISSEVPQNLSASRPQDRQFILSSKKLLLSDSGFYLCAWSVARSGYTFGSGTRLTVV.

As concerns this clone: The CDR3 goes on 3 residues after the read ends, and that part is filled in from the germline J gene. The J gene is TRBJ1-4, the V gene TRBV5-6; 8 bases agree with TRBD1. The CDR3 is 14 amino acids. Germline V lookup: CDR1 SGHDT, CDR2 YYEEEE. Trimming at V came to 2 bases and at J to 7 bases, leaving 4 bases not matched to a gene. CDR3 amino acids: CASSFGQGPEKLFF. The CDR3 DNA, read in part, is TGTGCCAGCAGCTTTGGACAGGGTCCTGAAAAA. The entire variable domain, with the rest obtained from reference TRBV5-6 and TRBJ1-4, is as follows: DAGVTQSPTHLIKTRGQQVTLRCSPKSGHDTVSWYQQALGQGPQFIFQYYEEEERQRGNFPDRFSGHQFPNYSSELNVNALLLGDSALYLCASSFGQGPEKLFFGSGTQLSVL.

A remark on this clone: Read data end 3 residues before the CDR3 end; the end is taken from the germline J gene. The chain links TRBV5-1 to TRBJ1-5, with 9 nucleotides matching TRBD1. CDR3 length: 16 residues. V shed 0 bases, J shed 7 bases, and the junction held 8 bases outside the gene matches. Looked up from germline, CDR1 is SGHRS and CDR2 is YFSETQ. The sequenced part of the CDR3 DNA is TGCGCCAGCAGCTTGGGGGGGACAGGGACGGGCCAGCCC. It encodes CASSLGGTGTGQP. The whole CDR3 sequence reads CASSLGGTGTGQPQHF.

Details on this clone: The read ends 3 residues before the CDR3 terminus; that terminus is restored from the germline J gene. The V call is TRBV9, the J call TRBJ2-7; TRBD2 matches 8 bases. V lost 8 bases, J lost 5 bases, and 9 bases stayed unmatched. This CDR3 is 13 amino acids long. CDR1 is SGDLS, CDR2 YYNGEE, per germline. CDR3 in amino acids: CASGSGSSDEQYF. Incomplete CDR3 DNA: TGTGCCAGTGGGAGCGGGAGTTCTGACGAG.

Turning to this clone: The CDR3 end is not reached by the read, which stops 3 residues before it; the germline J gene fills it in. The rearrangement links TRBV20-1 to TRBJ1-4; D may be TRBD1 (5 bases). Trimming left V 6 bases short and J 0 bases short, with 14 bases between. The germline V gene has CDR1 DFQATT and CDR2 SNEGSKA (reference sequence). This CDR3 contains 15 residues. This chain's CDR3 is CSATIDSATNEKLFF. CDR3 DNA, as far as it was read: TGCAGTGCAACTATCGACAGTGCAACTAATGAAAAA.

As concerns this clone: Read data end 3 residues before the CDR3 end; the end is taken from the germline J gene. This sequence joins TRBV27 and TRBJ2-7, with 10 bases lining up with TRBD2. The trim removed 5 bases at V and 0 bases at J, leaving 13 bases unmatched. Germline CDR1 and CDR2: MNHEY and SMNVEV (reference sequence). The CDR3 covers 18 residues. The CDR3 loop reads CASSRGSGLAASSYEQYF. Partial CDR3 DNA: TGTGCCAGCAGTAGGGGGAGCGGACTAGCGGCGAGCTCCTACGAG.

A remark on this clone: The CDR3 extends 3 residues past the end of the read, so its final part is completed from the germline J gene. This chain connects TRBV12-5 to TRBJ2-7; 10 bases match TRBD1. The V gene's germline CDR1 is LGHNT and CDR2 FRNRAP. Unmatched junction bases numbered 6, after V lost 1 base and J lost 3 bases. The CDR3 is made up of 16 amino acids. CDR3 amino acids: CASGLAGDRGNYEQYF. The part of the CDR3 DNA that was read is TGTGCTAGTGGTTTGGCGGGGGACAGGGGAAACTACGAG.

The CDR3 is CSVGKGQWSYEQYF. The sequenced part of the CDR3 DNA is TGCAGCGTAGGGAAGGGACAGTGGTCCTACGAG. The V call is TRBV29-1, the J call TRBJ2-7; 7 bases line up with TRBD1. The read terminates 3 residues ahead of where the CDR3 ends, so the germline J gene completes it. This CDR3 comprises 14 residues. Germline CDR1 SQVTM, CDR2 ANQGSEA. Germline trimming cut 6 bases from V and 1 base from J; bases unmatched to any gene: 9.

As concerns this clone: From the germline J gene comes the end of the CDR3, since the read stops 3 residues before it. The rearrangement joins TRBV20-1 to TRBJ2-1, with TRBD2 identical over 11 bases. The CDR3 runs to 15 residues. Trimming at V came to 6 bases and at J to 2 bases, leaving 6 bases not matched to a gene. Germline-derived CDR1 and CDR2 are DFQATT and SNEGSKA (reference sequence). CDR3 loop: CSADSGLAAYNEQFF. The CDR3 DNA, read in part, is TGCAGTGCAGACTCGGGACTAGCGGCCTACAATGAG.

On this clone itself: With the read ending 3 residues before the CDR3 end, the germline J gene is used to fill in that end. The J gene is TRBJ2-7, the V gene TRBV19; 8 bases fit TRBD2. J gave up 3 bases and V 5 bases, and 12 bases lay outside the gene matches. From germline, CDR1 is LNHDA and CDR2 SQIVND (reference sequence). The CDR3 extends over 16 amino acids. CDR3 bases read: TGTGCCAGTAGTGACACGGGGGGGCGGTCGATCTACGAG. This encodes CASSDTGGRSIYE. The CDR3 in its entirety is CASSDTGGRSIYEQYF.